A few counts support the clone carrying this TCR beta chain. The V end lost 4 bases, the J end lost 6 bases, and 10 bases lay between the germline ends. Germline V gives CDR1 SGHRS, CDR2 YFSETQ. There are 12 residues in the CDR3. Researchers prepared the TCRbeta library using unique molecular identifiers, the study reports. From the PCR reads, TCRdb called clonotypes with MiXCR, one entry per CDR3 protein. The sample includes 70,000 to 95,000 distinct CDR3 sequences, 15% to 20% of them seen just once. The data belong to a study of T-cell reconstitution after alpha-beta-depleted transplantation in children.

The sample was PBMCs, mostly from graft donor cells, taken 360 days after TCRalphabeta/CD19-depleted stem cell transplant. This receptor was obtained from a male patient between 2 and 15 years old who had a stem cell transplant for acute lymphoblastic leukemia, so the T cells may come from the graft donor. The chain employs TRBV5-1 and TRBJ2-5; possible D gene TRBD1, 6 bases. In DNA, the CDR3 is TGCGCCAGCAGCCCGCAGGGGAAGACCCAGTACTTC. Encoded protein: CASSPQGKTQYF.